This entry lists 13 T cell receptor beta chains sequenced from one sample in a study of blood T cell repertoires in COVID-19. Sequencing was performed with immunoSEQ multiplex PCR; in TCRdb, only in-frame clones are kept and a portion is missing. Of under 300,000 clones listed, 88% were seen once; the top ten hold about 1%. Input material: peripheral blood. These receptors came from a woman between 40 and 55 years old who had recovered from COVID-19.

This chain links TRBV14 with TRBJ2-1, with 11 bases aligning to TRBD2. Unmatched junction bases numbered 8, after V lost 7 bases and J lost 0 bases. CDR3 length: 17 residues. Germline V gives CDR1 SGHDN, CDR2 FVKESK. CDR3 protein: CASNGIAGGGSYNEQFF. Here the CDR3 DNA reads TGTGCCAGCAATGGGATAGCGGGAGGGGGCTCCTACAATGAGCAGTTCTTC.

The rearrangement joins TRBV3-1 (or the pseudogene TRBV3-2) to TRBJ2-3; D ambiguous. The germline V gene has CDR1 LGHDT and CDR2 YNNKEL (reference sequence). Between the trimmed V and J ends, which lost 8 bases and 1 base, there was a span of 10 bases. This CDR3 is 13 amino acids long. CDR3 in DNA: TGTGCCAGCCGCCCCCCCGGCACAGATACGCAGTATTTT. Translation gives CASRPPGTDTQYF.

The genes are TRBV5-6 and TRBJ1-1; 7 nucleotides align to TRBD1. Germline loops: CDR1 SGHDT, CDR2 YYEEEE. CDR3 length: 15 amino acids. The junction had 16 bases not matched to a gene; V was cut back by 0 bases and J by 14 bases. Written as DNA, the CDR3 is TGTGCCAGCAGCTTGGTTAAGGGGACAGTTGGGCCCCTATTCTTT. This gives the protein CASSLVKGTVGPLFF.

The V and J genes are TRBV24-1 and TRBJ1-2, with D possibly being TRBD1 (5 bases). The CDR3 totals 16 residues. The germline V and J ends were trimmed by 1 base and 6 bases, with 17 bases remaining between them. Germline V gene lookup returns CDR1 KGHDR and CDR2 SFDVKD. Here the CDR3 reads CATSDFVGWRGHGYTF. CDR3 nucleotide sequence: TGTGCCACCAGTGATTTCGTAGGTTGGAGGGGACATGGCTACACCTTC.

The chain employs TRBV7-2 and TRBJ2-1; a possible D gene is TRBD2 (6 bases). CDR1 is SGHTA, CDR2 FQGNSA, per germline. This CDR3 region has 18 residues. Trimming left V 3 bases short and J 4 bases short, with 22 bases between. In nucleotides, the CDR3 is TGTGCCAGCAGCTTGGGGGGTAGGGCAGCCCCACCGTACAATGAGCAGTTCTTC. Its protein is CASSLGGRAAPPYNEQFF. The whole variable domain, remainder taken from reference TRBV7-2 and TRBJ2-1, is GAGVSQSPSNKVTEKGKDVELRCDPISGHTALYWYRQSLGQGLEFLIYFQGNSAPDKSGLPSDRFSAERTGGSVSTLTIQRTQQEDSAVYLCASSLGGRAAPPYNEQFFGPGTRLTVL.

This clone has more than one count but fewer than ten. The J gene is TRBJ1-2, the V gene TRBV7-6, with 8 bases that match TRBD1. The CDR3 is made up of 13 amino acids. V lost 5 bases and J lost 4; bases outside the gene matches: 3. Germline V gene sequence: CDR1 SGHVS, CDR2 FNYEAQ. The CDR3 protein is CASSGDRGYGYTF. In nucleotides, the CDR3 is TGTGCCAGCAGCGGAGACAGGGGCTATGGCTACACCTTC.

The CDR3 nucleotides are TGTGCCAGTAGTAGCGGGACAGGGAGACAAGAGACCCAGTACTTC. It encodes CASSSGTGRQETQYF. The chain uses TRBV19 and TRBJ2-5, with 9 positions matching TRBD1. Unmatched junction bases numbered 5, after V lost 4 bases and J lost 2 bases. Germline assignment: CDR1 LNHDA and CDR2 SQIVND (reference sequence). This CDR3 comprises 15 residues. The entire variable domain, with the rest obtained from reference TRBV19 and TRBJ2-5, is as follows: DGGITQSPKYLFRKEGQNVTLSCEQNLNHDAMYWYRQDPGQGLRLIYYSQIVNDFQKGDIAEGYSVSREKKESFPLTVTSAQKNPTAFYLCASSSGTGRQETQYFGPGTRLLVL.

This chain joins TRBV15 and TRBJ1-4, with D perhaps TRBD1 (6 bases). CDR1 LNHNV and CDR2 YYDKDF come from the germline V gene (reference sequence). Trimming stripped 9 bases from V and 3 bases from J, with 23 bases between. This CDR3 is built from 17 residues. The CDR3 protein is CATTNRRGGRANEKLFF. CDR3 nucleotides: TGTGCCACGACAAATCGCAGGGGCGGAAGGGCTAATGAAAAACTGTTTTTT.

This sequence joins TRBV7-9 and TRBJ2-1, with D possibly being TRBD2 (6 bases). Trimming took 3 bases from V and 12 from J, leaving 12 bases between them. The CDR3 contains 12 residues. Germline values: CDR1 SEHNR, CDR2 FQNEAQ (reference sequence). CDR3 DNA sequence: TGTGCCAGCAGCTTGGGGCGGGATCGGCAGTTCTTC. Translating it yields CASSLGRDRQFF.

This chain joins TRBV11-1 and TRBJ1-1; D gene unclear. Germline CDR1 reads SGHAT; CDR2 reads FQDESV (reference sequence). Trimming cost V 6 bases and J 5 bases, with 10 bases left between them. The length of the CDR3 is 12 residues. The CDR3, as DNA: TGTGCCAGCAGTCGGGTGAGGACTGAAGCTTTCTTT. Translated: CASSRVRTEAFF.

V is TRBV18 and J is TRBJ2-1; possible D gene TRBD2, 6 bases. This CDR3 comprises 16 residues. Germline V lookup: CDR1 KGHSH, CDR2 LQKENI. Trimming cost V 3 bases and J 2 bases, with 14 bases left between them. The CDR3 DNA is TGTGCCAGCTCACCCCCTCGGGGGACCACCTACAATGAGCAGTTCTTC. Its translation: CASSPPRGTTYNEQFF.

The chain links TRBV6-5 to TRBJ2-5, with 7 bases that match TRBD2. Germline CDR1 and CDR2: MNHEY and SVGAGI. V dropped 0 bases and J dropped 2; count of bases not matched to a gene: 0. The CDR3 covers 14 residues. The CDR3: CASSYSGGQETQYF. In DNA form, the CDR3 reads TGTGCCAGCAGTTACTCGGGGGGGCAAGAGACCCAGTACTTC.

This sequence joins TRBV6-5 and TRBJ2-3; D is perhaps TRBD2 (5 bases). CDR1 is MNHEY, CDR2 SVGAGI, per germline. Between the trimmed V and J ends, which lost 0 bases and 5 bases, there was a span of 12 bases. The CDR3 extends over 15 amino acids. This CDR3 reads CASSYSGSVGDTQYF. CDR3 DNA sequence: TGTGCCAGCAGTTACTCGGGGAGTGTAGGAGATACGCAGTATTTT.